This TCR beta chain emerged from a study of cytomegalovirus exposure and HLA in healthy donors. The PCR used 60 Vbeta and 13 Jbeta primers. Using immunoSEQ multiplex PCR, the repertoire was profiled, and TCRdb retains in-frame clones only, with some absent. Of around 180,000 clones listed, more than 85% are singletons. This CDR3 is 17 amino acids long. V was clipped by 4 bases and J by 3 bases; unmatched bases: 11. Germline lookup yields CDR1 SGHRS and CDR2 YFSETQ. V is TRBV5-1 and J is TRBJ2-1; 9 bases are shared with TRBD1. Sequencing used PBMCs. The sequence derives from a woman between 18 and 29 years old in good health and CMV-seronegative. CDR3 DNA: TGCGCCAGCAGCGGAGGAACAGGGGGCCGCTACTACAATGAGCAGTTCTTC. Protein sequence: CASSGGTGGRYYNEQFF.